This TCR beta chain was recovered during a study of blood T cell repertoires in COVID-19. Turning to the study itself: COVID-19 samples, acute and convalescent, were from the United States, Italy and Spain. Sources were T cells, B-cell-depleted T cells, or PBMCs; the material itself was cDNA or gDNA.

Data came from immunoSEQ multiplex PCR; TCRdb stores just in-frame clones and leaves some out. This sample has 340,000 or so clones, with around 88% found just once. Germline CDR1 SGHNT, CDR2 YENEEA. The CDR3 runs to 16 residues. The V and J ends lost 4 bases and 4 bases, in that order; junction bases with no gene match: 8. The TCR comes from a young man with active or convalescent COVID-19. Sequenced material: peripheral blood. The rearrangement uses TRBV11-3 and TRBJ2-1; TRBD2 aligns across 9 bases. The CDR3 DNA reads TGTGCCAGCAGCTCCCCTTGGGCGGGGGGGTACAATGAGCAGTTCTTC. Protein: CASSSPWAGGYNEQFF.